This T cell receptor beta chain was found in a study of OX40 agonist ivuxolimab in advanced cancers. In regard to this clone: Its antigen is unknown.

The CDR3 covers 12 residues. V was cut by 4 bases and J by 9 bases, with 13 bases left in between. From germline, CDR1 is SGHTA and CDR2 FQGNSA. TCRdb's copy holds only in-frame clones and misses some; the assay was immunoSEQ multiplex PCR. The sample carries roughly 60,000 clones, 80% to 90% recorded once. Notes on the study in general: Mean expanded clone counts were higher in CD8+ than CD4+ T cells.

The source was CD4+ or CD8+ T cells sorted from blood, collected in a trial of the OX40 agonist ivuxolimab. This chain links TRBV7-2 with TRBJ2-7; perhaps TRBD2 as D (6 bases). The sequence was collected from an adult with an advanced solid tumor such as melanoma, head and neck, liver or kidney cancer. In DNA, the CDR3 is TGTGCCAGCAGCTACCCGGTGGGGGGGCAGTACTTC. Its translation is CASSYPVGGQYF.